What follows are 5 T cell receptor beta chains derived from one specimen sequenced in a study of STAT3 mutations in large granular lymphocyte leukemia. Study findings and constraints: At least one immunodominant TCR beta clonotype appeared in every T-cell large granular lymphocyte leukemia patient.

Some clones are missing from TCRdb's copy, which holds only in-frame ones; the method was immunoSEQ multiplex PCR. In the table there are roughly 11,000 clones, 70% to 80% of which are singletons. These receptors' targets are unknown. The source material was peripheral blood mononuclear cells. Receptors originate from a man aged 55-75 years with T-cell large granular lymphocyte leukemia. Some clones in this sample may be carry-over from other donors' samples.

This chain uses TRBV10-3 with TRBJ2-3, with 8 bases matching TRBD2. CDR1 is ENHRY, CDR2 SYGVKD, per germline. Trimming at V came to 2 bases and at J to 4 bases, leaving 5 bases not matched to a gene. The CDR3 length is 15 residues. The CDR3 sequence: CAISEKSGRSDTQYF. CDR3 nucleotide sequence: TGTGCCATCAGTGAGAAAAGCGGGAGATCAGATACGCAGTATTTT.

This clone was counted once. This chain connects TRBV5-1 to TRBJ1-2, with D perhaps matching TRBD1 (5 bases). CDR1 is SGHRS and CDR2 is YFSETQ in the germline V gene. Trimming cost V 4 bases and J 5 bases, with 12 bases left between them. The CDR3 is 13 amino acids. CDR3 sequence reads: CASSPGVQYGYTF. The CDR3 nucleotides are TGCGCCAGCAGCCCGGGGGTCCAATATGGCTACACCTTC.

The chain is built from TRBV28 and TRBJ1-2; D remains unclear. The germline gives CDR1 MDHEN, CDR2 SYDVKM. This CDR3 has 10 residues. V gave up 6 bases and J gave up 7 bases, with 6 bases separating them. The CDR3 DNA reads as TGTGCCAGCAGCTCGGGTGGCTACACCTTC. Residues: CASSSGGYTF.

V and J are TRBV7-9 and TRBJ1-4; 7 nucleotides line up with TRBD1. The CDR3 contains 16 residues. V gave up 4 bases and J gave up 8 bases; unmatched junction bases: 13. The germline gives CDR1 SEHNR, CDR2 FQNEAQ (reference sequence). The CDR3 region has the DNA TGTGCCAGCAGCTCGGGACAGCACAACATATTGGAAAAACTGTTTTTT. Its protein product is CASSSGQHNILEKLFF.

The genes are TRBV7-2 and TRBJ2-3; 8 bases are shared with TRBD2. This CDR3 spans 16 amino acids. The V gene's germline CDR1 is SGHTA and CDR2 FQGNSA. J was trimmed by 0 bases and V by 1 base; bases with no gene match: 3. As DNA, the CDR3 is TGTGCCAGCAGCTTAGGGCCTAGCGGGAGCACAGATACGCAGTATTTT. Translation: CASSLGPSGSTDTQYF.